This T cell receptor (beta chain) was documented in a study of blood T cell repertoires in COVID-19. Turning to the study itself: From the United States, Italy and Spain came samples of acute and convalescent COVID-19. T cells, B-cell-depleted T cells, or PBMCs provided the cDNA or gDNA that served as material.

The CDR3 is 17 residues long. Germline lookup yields CDR1 SGHTA and CDR2 FQGNSA. Trimming stripped 0 bases from V and 1 base from J, with 13 bases between. Clones were read by immunoSEQ multiplex PCR, and TCRdb kept only the in-frame ones, dropping some. The sample carries approximately 69,000 clones, roughly three quarters recorded once. Material: peripheral blood. The origin of this receptor is a man aged 55 to 69 with acute or convalescent COVID-19. The chain couples TRBV7-2 to TRBJ1-5; D is ambiguous. The CDR3 loop reads CASSLAGGRSSNQPQHF. CDR3 nucleotides: TGTGCCAGCAGCTTAGCGGGTGGCAGGTCGAGCAATCAGCCCCAGCATTTT.